Each of the 2 T cell receptor beta chains below was sequenced from the same sample in a study of Ad26.COV2.S vaccination and SARS-CoV-2 variants. Noted treatment: some 19 received Ad26.COV2.S at low or high dose, single or two shots; about 5 received placebo; per-sample allocation not given. The study sampled participants on day 63 after the first vaccine or placebo injection. Clones were sequenced by immunoSEQ multiplex PCR, and TCRdb holds only the in-frame ones, with some missing. The table records about 330,000 clones, under 90% of them present only once. The input for sequencing was peripheral blood, taken in a trial of Ad26.COV2.S vaccine versus placebo. The receptors here all came from a person between 18 and 65 years old who received the Ad26.COV2.S COVID-19 vaccine or a placebo.

The rearrangement uses TRBV7-8 and TRBJ2-1; 8 nucleotides agree with TRBD2. Losses at the gene ends were 5 bases for V and 1 base for J; bases not matched to a gene: 16. CDR1 and CDR2 (germline): SGHVS, FQNEAQ. The CDR3 covers 19 residues. Written as DNA, the CDR3 is TGTGCCAGCAGCCAGGTTCCCAGCGGGAGAAGGGGTTCCTACAATGAGCAGTTCTTC. This sequence encodes CASSQVPSGRRGSYNEQFF.

This chain joins TRBV4-3 and TRBJ2-7, with TRBD1 matching over 7 bases. The CDR3 consists of 15 residues. Germline V lookup: CDR1 LGHNA, CDR2 YSLEER. After removal of 0 bases from V and 2 bases from J, the junction contained 4 bases not matched to a gene. The CDR3 spells CASSQDITGAYEQYV. CDR3 DNA sequence: TGCGCCAGCAGCCAAGATATCACAGGGGCCTACGAGCAGTACGTC.